The 31 T cell receptor beta chains below all came from one sample that was sequenced in a study of T cell repertoires in ileal Crohn's disease. Sequencing was performed with immunoSEQ multiplex PCR; in TCRdb, only in-frame clones are kept and a portion is missing. The sample includes more than 4,500 clones, roughly 77% of them seen just once. The sample comprised ileal tissue. The origin of the receptors is an adult with Crohn's disease.

The chain's CDR3 is CASSDGTGGADTQYF. CDR3 DNA sequence: TGTGCCAGCAGTGACGGGACAGGGGGCGCAGATACGCAGTATTTT. The chain has TRBV6-4 and TRBJ2-3; TRBD1 aligns across 12 bases. The germline V gene has CDR1 MRHNA and CDR2 SNTAGT. The CDR3 runs to 15 residues. V dropped 2 bases and J dropped 4; count of bases not matched to a gene: 1.

V gene TRBV11-2 combines with J gene TRBJ2-3; 10 bases match TRBD2. V shed 3 bases, J shed 3 bases, and the junction held 0 bases outside the gene matches. The germline V gene encodes CDR1 SGHAT and CDR2 FQNNGV. The CDR3 length is 14 residues. The CDR3 coding sequence is TGTGCCAGCAGCTTGGGACTAGCGACAGATACGCAGTATTTT. This gives the protein CASSLGLATDTQYF. The whole variable domain, filled in from reference TRBV11-2 and TRBJ2-3, reads EAGVAQSPRYKIIEKRQSVAFWCNPISGHATLYWYQQILGQGPKLLIQFQNNGVVDDSQLPKDRFSAERLKGVDSTLKIQPAKLEDSAVYLCASSLGLATDTQYFGPGTRLTVL.

The J gene is TRBJ1-1, the V gene TRBV14, with unresolved D. Germline CDR1 and CDR2: SGHDN and FVKESK. There are 11 residues in the CDR3. V shed 1 base and J shed 6 bases, with 3 bases lying between them. In DNA, the CDR3 is TGTGCCAGCAGCCAAGCCTCTGAAGCTTTCTTT. This encodes CASSQASEAFF. The variable domain in full, completed from reference TRBV14 and TRBJ1-1, reads EAGVTQFPSHSVIEKGQTVTLRCDPISGHDNLYWYRRVMGKEIKFLLHFVKESKQDESGMPNNRFLAERTGGTYSTLKVQPAELEDSGVYFCASSQASEAFFGQGTRLTVV.

The genes are TRBV5-1 and TRBJ2-7; a possible D gene is TRBD2 (5 bases). Germline-derived CDR1 and CDR2 are SGHRS and YFSETQ. The CDR3 sequence is 14 residues long. Trimming left V 1 base short and J 2 bases short, with 10 bases between. CDR3 coding DNA: TGCGCCAGCAGCTTGCCCTCCGGGGCCTACGAGCAGTACTTC. Its protein product is CASSLPSGAYEQYF. The whole variable domain, filled in from reference TRBV5-1 and TRBJ2-7, reads KAGVTQTPRYLIKTRGQQVTLSCSPISGHRSVSWYQQTPGQGLQFLFEYFSETQRNKGNFPGRFSGRQFSNSRSEMNVSTLELGDSALYLCASSLPSGAYEQYFGPGTRLTVT.

In this sample, this clone is large. This sequence joins TRBV19 and TRBJ1-5, with TRBD1 as a possible D gene (5 bases). V was cut by 7 bases and J by 6 bases, with 22 bases left in between. This CDR3 is built from 16 residues. Germline-derived CDR1 and CDR2 are LNHDA and SQIVND (reference sequence). CDR3 residues: CASTLTWDSGSQPQHF. In DNA form, the CDR3 reads TGTGCCAGTACCCTGACTTGGGACTCGGGAAGTCAGCCCCAGCATTTT. Filled out from reference TRBV19 and TRBJ1-5, the complete variable domain reads DGGITQSPKYLFRKEGQNVTLSCEQNLNHDAMYWYRQDPGQGLRLIYYSQIVNDFQKGDIAEGYSVSREKKESFPLTVTSAQKNPTAFYLCASTLTWDSGSQPQHFGDGTRLSIL.

Remarks on this clone: The sample holds other DNA sequences that translate to the same CDR3. This chain links TRBV27 with TRBJ2-7, with 8 bases aligning to TRBD1. CDR1 and CDR2 (germline): MNHEY, SMNVEV (reference sequence). V lost 5 bases to trimming and J lost 5 bases; unmatched junction nucleotides: 11. The CDR3 spans 15 residues. In DNA, the CDR3 is TGTGCCAGCAGTCACGCCCTCGGACAGGGCAACGAGCAGTACTTC. Encoded protein: CASSHALGQGNEQYF.

The rearrangement uses TRBV2 and TRBJ1-5, with D uncertain. The V end lost 6 bases, the J end lost 9 bases, and 12 bases lay between the germline ends. From germline, CDR1 is SNHLY and CDR2 FYNNEI. The CDR3 is 12 amino acids. CDR3 sequence reads: CASSPELGPQHF. CDR3 coding DNA: TGTGCCAGCAGCCCGGAGTTAGGGCCCCAGCATTTT.

This sequence joins TRBV7-6 and TRBJ1-2, with TRBD1 matching over 9 bases. This CDR3 spans 15 amino acids. CDR1 and CDR2 from the germline V gene are SGHVS and FNYEAQ. The ends lost 5 bases at V and 8 bases at J; junction bases unmatched: 12. CDR3 in amino acids: CASSLTQGAQGGYTF. For the CDR3, the DNA is TGTGCCAGCAGCCTCACACAGGGGGCGCAAGGGGGCTACACCTTC.

The rearrangement joins TRBV9 to TRBJ1-2, with a tentative D call TRBD1 (6 bases). V was cut by 0 bases and J by 5 bases, with 14 bases left in between. The CDR3 loop spans 15 amino acids. CDR1 and CDR2 from the germline V gene are SGDLS and YYNGEE. CDR3 protein: CASSVAKGEWYGYTF. CDR3 in DNA: TGTGCCAGCAGCGTAGCAAAGGGGGAATGGTATGGCTACACCTTC.

CDR3 amino acids: CASSLGMSSGNTIYF. CDR3 DNA sequence: TGTGCCAGCAGCTTAGGCATGAGCTCTGGAAACACCATATATTTT. The chain combines TRBV7-2 with TRBJ1-3; no clear D gene. The CDR3 loop spans 15 amino acids. The V and J ends lost 1 base and 0 bases respectively, with 7 bases between them. The germline gives CDR1 SGHTA, CDR2 FQGNSA.

Here the CDR3 reads CASSLRAGQGYTF. The CDR3 nucleotides are TGTGCCAGCAGCTTAAGGGCAGGTCAGGGCTACACCTTC. This chain joins TRBV7-3 and TRBJ1-2; D ambiguous. CDR1 SGHTA and CDR2 FQGTGA come from the germline V gene. With 1 base removed from V and 8 bases from J, the gap between germline ends came to 11 bases. The CDR3 extends over 13 amino acids.

On this clone: Different DNA sequences within this sample yield the same CDR3. This sequence joins TRBV30 and TRBJ1-3; D might be TRBD1 (6 bases). The V gene lost 5 bases and the J gene lost 0 bases, with 8 bases spanning the gap. CDR1 is GTSNPN, CDR2 SVGIG, per germline (reference sequence). This CDR3 region has 13 residues. The CDR3 region is CAWQGNSGNTIYF. DNA of the CDR3: TGTGCCTGGCAGGGGAACTCTGGAAACACCATATATTTT.

V and J are TRBV19 and TRBJ1-5, with D unresolved. In germline, CDR1 is LNHDA, CDR2 SQIVND (reference sequence). This CDR3 contains 13 residues. The germline V and J ends were trimmed by 7 bases and 9 bases, with 16 bases remaining between them. The CDR3 region is CASTPPGLGPQHF. CDR3 nucleotides: TGTGCCAGTACCCCCCCGGGGTTAGGGCCCCAGCATTTT. Variable domain in full (rest from reference TRBV19 and TRBJ1-5): DGGITQSPKYLFRKEGQNVTLSCEQNLNHDAMYWYRQDPGQGLRLIYYSQIVNDFQKGDIAEGYSVSREKKESFPLTVTSAQKNPTAFYLCASTPPGLGPQHFGDGTRLSIL.

The rearrangement joins TRBV7-9 to TRBJ2-7; unclear D gene. V lost 8 bases, J lost 0 bases, and 5 bases lay in between. The CDR3 is 11 amino acids. The germline CDR1 and CDR2 sequences are SEHNR and FQNEAQ (reference sequence). The CDR3 sequence: CASASSYEQYF. In DNA form, the CDR3 reads TGTGCCAGCGCGAGCTCCTACGAGCAGTACTTC.

The chain carries TRBV5-1 and TRBJ2-7; D perhaps matches TRBD2 (5 bases). Trimming pared 4 bases from V and 2 bases from J, leaving 10 bases between. The CDR3 extends over 13 amino acids. Germline V gene data show CDR1 as SGHRS and CDR2 as YFSETQ. CDR3 in DNA: TGCGCCAGCAGCGGGAGCAACGCCTACGAGCAGTACTTC. This encodes CASSGSNAYEQYF.

This clone was found once. This chain links TRBV7-9 with TRBJ1-2; D is unresolved. The CDR3 is 12 amino acids. Trimming pared 5 bases from V and 10 bases from J, leaving 14 bases between. Germline V CDR1 and CDR2: SEHNR, FQNEAQ (reference sequence). The CDR3 region has the DNA TGTGCCAGCAGCCTCGGCGAGCGGCCCTACACCTTC. Amino acids: CASSLGERPYTF.

In this sample, this clone turned up once. V is TRBV11-3 and J is TRBJ1-1, with D unresolved. Germline assignment: CDR1 SGHNT and CDR2 YENEEA. V lost 2 bases and J 1 base, leaving 5 bases between the germline ends. The CDR3 covers 13 residues. The CDR3, as DNA: TGTGCCAGCAGCTTAATGAGGAACACTGAAGCTTTCTTT. Translating gives CASSLMRNTEAFF.

The J gene is TRBJ2-7, the V gene TRBV30; a weak D match, TRBD1 (5 bases). CDR3 length: 14 residues. Germline CDR1 and CDR2: GTSNPN and SVGIG (reference sequence). V was pared by 2 bases and J by 2 bases, with 13 bases between. The DNA for the CDR3 is TGTGCCTGGAGTAGGGGTTCCTCGGCCTACGAGCAGTACTTC. This codes for CAWSRGSSAYEQYF.

This chain joins TRBV5-4 and TRBJ2-3; 9 positions agree with TRBD1. V was clipped by 4 bases and J by 1 base; unmatched bases: 1. Germline CDR1 reads SGHNT; CDR2 reads YYREEE (reference sequence). CDR3 length: 14 amino acids. CDR3 protein: CASSRTGGTDTQYF. The CDR3, as DNA: TGTGCCAGCAGCCGGACAGGGGGCACAGATACGCAGTATTTT.

The chain combines TRBV9 with TRBJ2-1, with 9 bases fitting TRBD2. The CDR3 covers 18 residues. V gave up 0 bases and J gave up 6 bases; unmatched junction bases: 13. Germline loops: CDR1 SGDLS, CDR2 YYNGEE. The DNA for the CDR3 is TGTGCCAGCAGCGTAGGATCCCCCACCGGGACTAGCCTCAATGAGCAGTTCTTC. Its translation: CASSVGSPTGTSLNEQFF. Drawing the rest from reference TRBV9 and TRBJ2-1, the complete variable domain is DSGVTQTPKHLITATGQRVTLRCSPRSGDLSVYWYQQSLDQGLQFLIQYYNGEERAKGNILERFSAQQFPDLHSELNLSSLELGDSALYFCASSVGSPTGTSLNEQFFGPGTRLTVL.

CDR3 amino acids: CATLWTAYQPQHF. In DNA form, the CDR3 reads TGCGCCACCCTCTGGACAGCCTACCAGCCCCAGCATTTT. The V call is TRBV10-1, the J call TRBJ1-5, with a possible D match to TRBD1 (6 bases). The CDR3 loop spans 13 amino acids. Germline values: CDR1 WNHNN, CDR2 SYGVQD (reference sequence). V lost 10 bases and J lost 7, with 17 bases in between.

The gene calls are TRBV30 and TRBJ2-6, with D uncertain. The CDR3 covers 14 residues. The V gene's germline CDR1 is GTSNPN and CDR2 SVGIG (reference sequence). With 2 bases removed from V and 0 bases from J, the gap between germline ends came to 5 bases. The CDR3 nucleotides read TGTGCCTGGAGTCAGAACTCTGGGGCCAACGTCCTGACTTTC. Its translation: CAWSQNSGANVLTF.

The chain combines TRBV2 with TRBJ1-1; TRBD1 is a possible D gene (5 bases). Germline lookup yields CDR1 SNHLY and CDR2 FYNNEI. Trimming removed 6 bases at V and 7 bases at J, with 12 bases between. This CDR3 contains 12 residues. The CDR3 sequence: CASSGTGREAFF. DNA of the CDR3: TGTGCCAGCAGCGGTACAGGACGTGAAGCTTTCTTT. The full variable domain, with the rest looked up from reference TRBV2 and TRBJ1-1, is EPEVTQTPSHQVTQMGQEVILRCVPISNHLYFYWYRQILGQKVEFLVSFYNNEISEKSEIFDDQFSVERPDGSNFTLKIRSTKLEDSAMYFCASSGTGREAFFGQGTRLTVV.

The rearrangement uses TRBV6-5 and TRBJ2-3; 9 positions agree with TRBD2. Trimming cost V 6 bases and J 5 bases; bases outside gene matches: 9. This CDR3 spans 15 amino acids. Per germline, CDR1 MNHEY and CDR2 SVGAGI. CDR3 sequence: CASRERGVHGDTQYF. CDR3 coding DNA: TGTGCCAGCAGGGAGCGGGGGGTTCATGGAGATACGCAGTATTTT.

This rearrangement joins TRBV7-2 to TRBJ2-7, with TRBD1 as a possible D gene (5 bases). The V gene's germline CDR1 is SGHTA and CDR2 FQGNSA. The CDR3 loop spans 15 amino acids. The V and J ends lost 2 bases and 4 bases respectively, with 15 bases between them. This chain's CDR3 is CASSLSFGQGYEQYF. The CDR3 nucleotides read TGTGCCAGCAGCTTATCATTCGGGCAGGGTTACGAGCAGTACTTC.

This clone was seen once. The rearrangement uses TRBV19 and TRBJ1-1; perhaps TRBD1 as D (6 bases). CDR3 length equals 15 residues. V was clipped by 3 bases and J by 4 bases, with 15 bases between them. Looked up from germline, CDR1 is LNHDA and CDR2 is SQIVND (reference sequence). The CDR3 DNA is TGTGCCAGTAGTATCTCCGGGACAACAGTCACTGAAGCTTTCTTT. Its translation is CASSISGTTVTEAFF.

The chain is built from TRBV29-1 and TRBJ1-1, with 7 bases identical to TRBD1. V was clipped by 4 bases and J by 5 bases; unmatched bases: 16. The germline CDR1 and CDR2 sequences are SQVTM and ANQGSEA. This CDR3 region has 16 residues. CDR3 loop: CSVVWGREGAGTEAFF. The DNA of the CDR3 is TGCAGCGTTGTTTGGGGCCGGGAGGGGGCGGGTACTGAAGCTTTCTTT.

Comments on this clone: Different DNA sequences within this sample yield the same CDR3. This chain uses TRBV9 with TRBJ1-2; 10 bases fit TRBD1. The length of the CDR3 is 14 residues. Trimming cost V 3 bases and J 4 bases; bases outside gene matches: 3. Germline V gene data show CDR1 as SGDLS and CDR2 as YYNGEE. Here the CDR3 DNA reads TGTGCCAGCAGCGACCGGGACAGGGGCTATGGCTACACCTTC. Residues: CASSDRDRGYGYTF.

The V and J genes are TRBV10-3 and TRBJ1-4; D unclear. V was cut by 8 bases and J by 10 bases, with 17 bases left in between. CDR3 length equals 13 residues. Germline V gives CDR1 ENHRY, CDR2 SYGVKD. This CDR3 reads CAIRTDKSGKLFF. The DNA of the CDR3 is TGTGCCATCCGGACTGATAAATCGGGAAAACTGTTTTTT.

The rearrangement links TRBV6-6 to TRBJ2-7; 10 nucleotides align to TRBD1. Germline V gene data show CDR1 as MNHNY and CDR2 as SVGAGI (reference sequence). The V and J ends lost 2 bases and 6 bases, in that order; junction bases with no gene match: 1. The CDR3 covers 13 residues. CDR3 sequence: CASSYGQGGEQYF. As DNA, the CDR3 is TGTGCCAGCAGTTACGGACAGGGGGGCGAGCAGTACTTC.

V is TRBV28 and J is TRBJ2-1; TRBD1 agrees at 7 bases. The V gene's germline CDR1 is MDHEN and CDR2 SYDVKM. This CDR3 comprises 14 residues. V trimming: 4 bases; J trimming: 8 bases; junction bases outside the gene matches: 8. CDR3 coding DNA: TGTGCCAGCAGTTCCGGGACAGCGAAGCATGAGCAGTTCTTC. Its protein product is CASSSGTAKHEQFF.